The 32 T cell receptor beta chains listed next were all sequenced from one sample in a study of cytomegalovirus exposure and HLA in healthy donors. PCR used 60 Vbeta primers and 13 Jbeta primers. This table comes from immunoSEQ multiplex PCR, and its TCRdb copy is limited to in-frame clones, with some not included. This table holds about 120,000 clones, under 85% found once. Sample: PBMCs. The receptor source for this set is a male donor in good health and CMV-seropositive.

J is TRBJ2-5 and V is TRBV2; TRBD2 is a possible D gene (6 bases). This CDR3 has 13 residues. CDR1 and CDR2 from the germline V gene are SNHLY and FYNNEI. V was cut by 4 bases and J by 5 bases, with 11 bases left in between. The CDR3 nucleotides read TGTGCCAGCAGTGTAGGAGGGCTGGAGACCCAGTACTTC. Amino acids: CASSVGGLETQYF.

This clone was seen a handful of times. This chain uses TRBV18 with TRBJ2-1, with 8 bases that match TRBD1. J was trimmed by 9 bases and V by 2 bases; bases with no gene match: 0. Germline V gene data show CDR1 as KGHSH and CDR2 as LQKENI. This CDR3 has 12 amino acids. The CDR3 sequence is CASSPDRGEQFF. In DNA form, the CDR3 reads TGTGCCAGCTCACCAGACAGGGGTGAGCAGTTCTTC. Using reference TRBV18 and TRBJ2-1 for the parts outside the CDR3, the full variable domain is NAGVMQNPRHLVRRRGQEARLRCSPMKGHSHVYWYRQLPEEGLKFMVYLQKENIIDESGMPKERFSAEFPKEGPSILRIQQVVRGDSAAYFCASSPDRGEQFFGPGTRLTVL.

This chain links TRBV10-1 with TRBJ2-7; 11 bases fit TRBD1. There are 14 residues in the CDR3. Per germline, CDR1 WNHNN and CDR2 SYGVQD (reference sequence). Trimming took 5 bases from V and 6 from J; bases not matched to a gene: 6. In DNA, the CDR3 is TGCGCCAGCAGTTCTGGGACAGGGGGAGGCGAGCAGTACTTC. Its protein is CASSSGTGGGEQYF.

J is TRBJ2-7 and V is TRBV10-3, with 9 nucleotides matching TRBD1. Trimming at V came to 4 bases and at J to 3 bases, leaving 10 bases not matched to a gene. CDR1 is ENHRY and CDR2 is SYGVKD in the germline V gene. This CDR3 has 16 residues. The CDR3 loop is CAISATGGLIIYEQYF. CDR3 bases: TGTGCCATCAGTGCGACAGGGGGGTTAATTATCTACGAGCAGTACTTC.

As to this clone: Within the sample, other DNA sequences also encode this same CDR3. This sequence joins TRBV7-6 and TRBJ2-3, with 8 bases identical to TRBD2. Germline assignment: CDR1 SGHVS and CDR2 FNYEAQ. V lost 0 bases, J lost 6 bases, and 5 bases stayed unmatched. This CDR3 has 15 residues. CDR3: CASSLAGGEADTQYF. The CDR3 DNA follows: TGTGCCAGCAGCTTAGCCGGGGGGGAGGCGGATACGCAGTATTTT.

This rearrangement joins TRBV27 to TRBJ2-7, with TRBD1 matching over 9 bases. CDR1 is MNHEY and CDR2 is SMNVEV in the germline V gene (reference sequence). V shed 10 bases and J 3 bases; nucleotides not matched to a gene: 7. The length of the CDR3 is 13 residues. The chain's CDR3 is CATRGTGLYEQYF. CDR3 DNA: TGTGCCACCCGAGGGACAGGGCTCTACGAGCAGTACTTC.

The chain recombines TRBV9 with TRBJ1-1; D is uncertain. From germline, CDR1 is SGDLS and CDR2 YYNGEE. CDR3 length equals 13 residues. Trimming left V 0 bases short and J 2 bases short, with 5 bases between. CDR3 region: CASSVEANTEAFF. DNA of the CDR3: TGTGCCAGCAGCGTAGAAGCCAACACTGAAGCTTTCTTT.

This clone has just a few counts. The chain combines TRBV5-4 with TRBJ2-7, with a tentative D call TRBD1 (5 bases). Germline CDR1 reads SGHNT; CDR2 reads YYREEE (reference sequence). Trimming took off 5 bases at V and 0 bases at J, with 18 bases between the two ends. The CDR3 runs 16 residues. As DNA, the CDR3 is TGTGCCAGCAGTGGGGTCCGAGAGACAGCCTCCTACGAGCAGTACTTC. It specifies CASSGVRETASYEQYF.

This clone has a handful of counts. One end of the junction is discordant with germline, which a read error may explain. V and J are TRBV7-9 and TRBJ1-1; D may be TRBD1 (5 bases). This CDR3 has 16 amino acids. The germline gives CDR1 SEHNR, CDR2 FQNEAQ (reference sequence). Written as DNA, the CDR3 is TGTTCCAGCAGCTTATTTAGCGGCTTGGGGGGTTTTGAAGCTTTCTTT. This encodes CSSSLFSGLGGFEAFF.

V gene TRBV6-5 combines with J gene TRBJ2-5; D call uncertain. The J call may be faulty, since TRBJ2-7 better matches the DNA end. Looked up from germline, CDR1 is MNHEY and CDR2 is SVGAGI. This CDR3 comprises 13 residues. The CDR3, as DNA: TGTGCCAGCAGTTACTCTAGAACCTACGAGCAGTACTTC. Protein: CASSYSRTYEQYF.

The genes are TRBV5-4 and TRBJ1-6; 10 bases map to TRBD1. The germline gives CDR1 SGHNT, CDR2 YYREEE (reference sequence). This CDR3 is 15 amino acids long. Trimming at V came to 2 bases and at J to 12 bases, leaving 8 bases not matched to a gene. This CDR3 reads CASSFGQGGYGPLHF. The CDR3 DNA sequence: TGTGCCAGCAGCTTCGGACAGGGGGGGTACGGACCCCTCCACTTT.

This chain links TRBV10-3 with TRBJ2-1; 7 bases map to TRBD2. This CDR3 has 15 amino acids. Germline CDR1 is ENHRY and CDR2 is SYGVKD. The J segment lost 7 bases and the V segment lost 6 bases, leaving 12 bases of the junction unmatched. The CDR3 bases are TGTGCCATCAGCTATACGGCGGGAGTCCGTAATGAGCAGTTCTTC. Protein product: CAISYTAGVRNEQFF.

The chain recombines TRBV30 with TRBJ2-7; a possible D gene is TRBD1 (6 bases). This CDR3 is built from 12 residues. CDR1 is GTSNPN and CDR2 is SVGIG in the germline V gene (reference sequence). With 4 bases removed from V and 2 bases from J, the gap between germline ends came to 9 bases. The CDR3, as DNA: TGTGCCTGGAACCGGGACACCTACGAGCAGTACTTC. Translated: CAWNRDTYEQYF.

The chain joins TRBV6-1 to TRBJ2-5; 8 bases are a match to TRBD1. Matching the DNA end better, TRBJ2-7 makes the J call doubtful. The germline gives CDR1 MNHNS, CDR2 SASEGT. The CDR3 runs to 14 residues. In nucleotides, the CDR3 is TGTGCCAGCCTAAGGACAGGGTCCCCATACGAGCAGTACTTC. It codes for CASLRTGSPYEQYF.

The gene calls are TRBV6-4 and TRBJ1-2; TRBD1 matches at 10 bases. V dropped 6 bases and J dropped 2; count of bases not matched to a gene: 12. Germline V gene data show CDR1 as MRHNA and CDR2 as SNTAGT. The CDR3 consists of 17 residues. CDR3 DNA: TGTGCCAGCAGCAGGTCCGGGACAGGGGCATTGAACTATGGCTACACCTTC. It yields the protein CASSRSGTGALNYGYTF.

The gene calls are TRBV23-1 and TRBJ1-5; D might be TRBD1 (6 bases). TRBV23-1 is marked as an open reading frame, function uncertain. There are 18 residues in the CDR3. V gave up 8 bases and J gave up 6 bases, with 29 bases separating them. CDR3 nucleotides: TGCGCCAGCCGGTCTCCCCAGGTGCGAGCGGGGGCTGGTCAGCCCCAGCATTTT. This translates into CASRSPQVRAGAGQPQHF.

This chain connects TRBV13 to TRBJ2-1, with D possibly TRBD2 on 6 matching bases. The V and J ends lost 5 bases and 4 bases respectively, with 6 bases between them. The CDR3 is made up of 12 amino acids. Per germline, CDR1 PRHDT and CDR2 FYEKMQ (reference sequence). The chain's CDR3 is CASSSGYNEQFF. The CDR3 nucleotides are TGTGCCAGCAGCAGCGGGTACAATGAGCAGTTCTTC.

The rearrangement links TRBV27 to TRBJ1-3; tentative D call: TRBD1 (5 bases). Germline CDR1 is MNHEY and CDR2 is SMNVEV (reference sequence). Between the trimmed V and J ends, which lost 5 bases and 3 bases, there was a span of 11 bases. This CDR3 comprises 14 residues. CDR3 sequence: CASSKRQLGNTIYF. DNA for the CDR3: TGTGCCAGCAGTAAGAGACAGCTTGGAAACACCATATATTTT.

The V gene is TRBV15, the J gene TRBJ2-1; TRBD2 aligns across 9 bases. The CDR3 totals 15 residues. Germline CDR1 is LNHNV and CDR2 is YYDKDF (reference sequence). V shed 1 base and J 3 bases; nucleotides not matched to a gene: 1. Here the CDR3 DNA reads TGTGCCACCAGCAGAGGACTAGCGGACTACAATGAGCAGTTCTTC. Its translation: CATSRGLADYNEQFF.

CDR3 protein: CASRFDRDTEAFF. As DNA, the CDR3 is TGTGCCAGCAGATTCGACAGGGACACTGAAGCTTTCTTT. The V and J genes are TRBV2 and TRBJ1-1; 7 nucleotides agree with TRBD1. The CDR3 runs to 13 residues. Unmatched junction bases numbered 4, after V lost 6 bases and J lost 3 bases. Germline V gives CDR1 SNHLY, CDR2 FYNNEI. The variable domain in full, with the rest retrieved from reference TRBV2 and TRBJ1-1, is EPEVTQTPSHQVTQMGQEVILRCVPISNHLYFYWYRQILGQKVEFLVSFYNNEISEKSEIFDDQFSVERPDGSNFTLKIRSTKLEDSAMYFCASRFDRDTEAFFGQGTRLTVV.

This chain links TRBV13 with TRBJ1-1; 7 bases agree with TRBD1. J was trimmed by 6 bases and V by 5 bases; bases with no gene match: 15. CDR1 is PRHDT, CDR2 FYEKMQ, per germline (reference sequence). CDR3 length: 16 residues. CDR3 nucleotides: TGTGCCAGCAGCGCCCGGGACAGCTACCTCCTATCTGAAGCTTTCTTT. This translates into CASSARDSYLLSEAFF.

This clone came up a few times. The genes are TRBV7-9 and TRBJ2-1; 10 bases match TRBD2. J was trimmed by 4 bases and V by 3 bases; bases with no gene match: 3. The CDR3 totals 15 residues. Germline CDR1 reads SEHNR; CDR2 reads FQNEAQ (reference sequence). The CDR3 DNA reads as TGTGCCAGCAGCTTCACTAGCGGGGAGTACAATGAGCAGTTCTTC. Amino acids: CASSFTSGEYNEQFF.

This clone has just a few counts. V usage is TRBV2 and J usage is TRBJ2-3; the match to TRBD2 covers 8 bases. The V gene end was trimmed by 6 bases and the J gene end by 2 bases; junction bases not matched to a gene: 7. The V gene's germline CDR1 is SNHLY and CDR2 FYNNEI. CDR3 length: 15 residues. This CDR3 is CASRRLATDTDTQYF. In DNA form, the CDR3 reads TGTGCCAGCAGAAGACTAGCGACCGACACAGATACGCAGTATTTT.

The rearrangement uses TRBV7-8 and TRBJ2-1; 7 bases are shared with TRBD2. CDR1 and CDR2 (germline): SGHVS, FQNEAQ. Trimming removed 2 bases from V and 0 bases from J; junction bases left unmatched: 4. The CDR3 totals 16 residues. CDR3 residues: CASSLKRGSSYNEQFF. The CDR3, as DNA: TGTGCCAGCAGCTTAAAGCGGGGTAGCTCCTACAATGAGCAGTTCTTC.

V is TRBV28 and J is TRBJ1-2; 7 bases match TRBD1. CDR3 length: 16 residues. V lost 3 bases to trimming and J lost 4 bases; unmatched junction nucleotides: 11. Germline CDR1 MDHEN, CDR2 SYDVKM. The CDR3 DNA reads TGTGCCAGCAGTTTCTTTCTGCCAGGGGGTGGCTATGGCTACACCTTC. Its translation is CASSFFLPGGGYGYTF.

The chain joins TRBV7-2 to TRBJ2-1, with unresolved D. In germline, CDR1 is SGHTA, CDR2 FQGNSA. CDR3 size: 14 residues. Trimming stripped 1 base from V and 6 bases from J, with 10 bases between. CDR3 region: CASSLGGSSNEQFF. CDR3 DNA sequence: TGTGCCAGCAGCTTAGGAGGTAGTTCCAATGAGCAGTTCTTC.

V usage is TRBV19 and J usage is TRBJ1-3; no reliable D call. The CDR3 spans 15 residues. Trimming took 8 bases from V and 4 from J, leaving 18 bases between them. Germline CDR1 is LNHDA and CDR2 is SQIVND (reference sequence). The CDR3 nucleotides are TGTGCCAGTTTGCCCTTGGGCCTGCCGGGAAACACCATATATTTT. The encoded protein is CASLPLGLPGNTIYF.

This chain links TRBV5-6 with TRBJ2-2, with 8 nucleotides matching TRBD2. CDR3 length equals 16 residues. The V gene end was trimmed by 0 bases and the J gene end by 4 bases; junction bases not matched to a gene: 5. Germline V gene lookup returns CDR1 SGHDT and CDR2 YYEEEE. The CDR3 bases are TGTGCCAGCAGCTTGGCCCAGCGGGAGTTCACCGGGGAGCTGTTTTTT. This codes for CASSLAQREFTGELFF.

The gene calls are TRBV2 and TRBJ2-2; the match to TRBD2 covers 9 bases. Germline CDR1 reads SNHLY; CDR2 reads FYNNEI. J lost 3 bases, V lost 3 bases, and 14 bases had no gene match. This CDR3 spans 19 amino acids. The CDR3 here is CASSETLAAGGQYTGELFF. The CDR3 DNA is TGTGCCAGCAGTGAGACCTTAGCAGCGGGGGGTCAGTACACCGGGGAGCTGTTTTTT.

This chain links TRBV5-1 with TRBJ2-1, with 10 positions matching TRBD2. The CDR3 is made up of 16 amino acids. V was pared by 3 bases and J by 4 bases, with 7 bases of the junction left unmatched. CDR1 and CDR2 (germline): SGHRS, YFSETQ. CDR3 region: CASSSSGRAGYNEQFF. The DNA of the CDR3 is TGCGCCAGCAGCTCGAGCGGGAGGGCGGGGTACAATGAGCAGTTCTTC.

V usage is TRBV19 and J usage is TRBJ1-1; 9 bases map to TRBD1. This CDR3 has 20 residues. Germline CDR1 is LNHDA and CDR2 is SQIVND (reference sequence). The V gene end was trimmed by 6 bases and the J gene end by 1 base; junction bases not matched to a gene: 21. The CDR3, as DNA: TGTGCCAGTAGCCGGCGTCGGGACAGGGTTCGGGGGAAGAAGAACACTGAAGCTTTCTTT. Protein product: CASSRRRDRVRGKKNTEAFF.

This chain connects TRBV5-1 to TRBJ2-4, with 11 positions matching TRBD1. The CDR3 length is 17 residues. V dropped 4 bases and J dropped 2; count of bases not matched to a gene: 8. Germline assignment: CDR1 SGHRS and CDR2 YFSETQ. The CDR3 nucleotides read TGCGCCAGCAGCCCCGGAGGGACAGGGGGGACCAAAAACATTCAGTACTTC. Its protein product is CASSPGGTGGTKNIQYF.